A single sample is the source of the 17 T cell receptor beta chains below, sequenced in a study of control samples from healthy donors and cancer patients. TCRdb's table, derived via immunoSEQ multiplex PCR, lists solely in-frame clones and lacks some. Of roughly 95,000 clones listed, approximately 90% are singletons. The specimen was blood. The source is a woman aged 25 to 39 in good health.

Written as DNA, the CDR3 is TGTGCCAGTAGTATCGCGGGAGGTTTCAATGAGCAGTTCTTC. Its translation: CASSIAGGFNEQFF. The chain couples TRBV19 to TRBJ2-1; 8 bases map to TRBD2. Germline V gene sequence: CDR1 LNHDA, CDR2 SQIVND (reference sequence). The CDR3 runs 14 residues. With V trimmed by 3 bases and J by 6 bases, 4 bases remained unmatched.

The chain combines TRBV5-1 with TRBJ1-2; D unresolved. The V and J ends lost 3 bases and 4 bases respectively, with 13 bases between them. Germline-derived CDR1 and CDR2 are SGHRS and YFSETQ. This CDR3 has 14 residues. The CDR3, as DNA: TGCGCCAGCAGCTCAAGTGGACCGTTCTATGGCTACACCTTC. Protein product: CASSSSGPFYGYTF.

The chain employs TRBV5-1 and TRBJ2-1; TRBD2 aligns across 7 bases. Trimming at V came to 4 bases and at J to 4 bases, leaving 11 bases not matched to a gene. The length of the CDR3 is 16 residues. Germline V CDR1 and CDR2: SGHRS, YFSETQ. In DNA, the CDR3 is TGCGCCAGCAGCCGCCGCACTAGCGAGGGGTACAATGAGCAGTTCTTC. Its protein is CASSRRTSEGYNEQFF.

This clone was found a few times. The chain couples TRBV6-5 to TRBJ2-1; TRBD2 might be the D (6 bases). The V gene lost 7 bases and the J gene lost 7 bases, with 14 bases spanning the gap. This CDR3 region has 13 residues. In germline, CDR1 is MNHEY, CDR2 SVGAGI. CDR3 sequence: CASNRLGSNEQFF. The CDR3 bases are TGTGCCAGCAATCGACTAGGATCTAATGAGCAGTTCTTC.

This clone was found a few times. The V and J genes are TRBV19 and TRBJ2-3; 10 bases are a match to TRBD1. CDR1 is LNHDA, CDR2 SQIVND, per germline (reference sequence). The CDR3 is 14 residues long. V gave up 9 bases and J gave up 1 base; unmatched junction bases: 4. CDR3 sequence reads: CASAGQGGTDTQYF. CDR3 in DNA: TGTGCCAGCGCCGGACAGGGGGGCACAGATACGCAGTATTTT.

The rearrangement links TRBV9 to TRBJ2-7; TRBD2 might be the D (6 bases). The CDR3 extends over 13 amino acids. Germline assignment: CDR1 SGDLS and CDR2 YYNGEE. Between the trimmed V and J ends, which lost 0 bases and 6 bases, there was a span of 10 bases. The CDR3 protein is CASSVAQAGEQYF. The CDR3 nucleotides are TGTGCCAGCAGCGTAGCCCAAGCGGGCGAGCAGTACTTC.

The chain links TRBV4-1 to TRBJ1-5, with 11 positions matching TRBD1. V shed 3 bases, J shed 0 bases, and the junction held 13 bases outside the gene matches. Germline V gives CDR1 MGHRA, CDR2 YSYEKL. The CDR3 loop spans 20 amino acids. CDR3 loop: CASSQGEAIGTGGSNQPQHF. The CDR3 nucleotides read TGCGCCAGCAGCCAGGGGGAAGCAATCGGGACAGGGGGTAGCAATCAGCCCCAGCATTTT.

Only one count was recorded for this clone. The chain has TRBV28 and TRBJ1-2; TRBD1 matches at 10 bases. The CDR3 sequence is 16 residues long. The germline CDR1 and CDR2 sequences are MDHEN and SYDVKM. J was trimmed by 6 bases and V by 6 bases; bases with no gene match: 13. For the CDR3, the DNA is TGTGCCAGCAGGCACCAGCCGGGACAGGGGTGGGATGGCTACACCTTC. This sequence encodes CASRHQPGQGWDGYTF.

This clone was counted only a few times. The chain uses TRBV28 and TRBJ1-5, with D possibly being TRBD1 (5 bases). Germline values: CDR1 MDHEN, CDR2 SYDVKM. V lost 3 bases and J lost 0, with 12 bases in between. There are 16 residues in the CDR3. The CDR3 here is CASSFGGDSSNQPQHF. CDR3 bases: TGTGCCAGCAGTTTTGGAGGGGACTCTAGCAATCAGCCCCAGCATTTT.

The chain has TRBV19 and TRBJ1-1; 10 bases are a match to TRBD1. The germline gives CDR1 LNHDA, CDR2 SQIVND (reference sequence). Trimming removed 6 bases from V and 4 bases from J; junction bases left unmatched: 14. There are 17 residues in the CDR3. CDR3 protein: CASSPVRGTGVRTEAFF. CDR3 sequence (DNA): TGTGCCAGTAGCCCCGTTAGGGGGACAGGGGTCCGCACTGAAGCTTTCTTT.

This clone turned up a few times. DNA of the CDR3: TGTGCCACCAGCAGAGATGCCGGCTACAATCAGCCCCAGCATTTT. As protein: CATSRDAGYNQPQHF. J is TRBJ1-5 and V is TRBV15; D not certain. The CDR3 consists of 15 residues. Germline V gene data show CDR1 as LNHNV and CDR2 as YYDKDF (reference sequence). Trimming shortened V by 0 bases and J by 3 bases, and 9 bases separated the two germline ends.

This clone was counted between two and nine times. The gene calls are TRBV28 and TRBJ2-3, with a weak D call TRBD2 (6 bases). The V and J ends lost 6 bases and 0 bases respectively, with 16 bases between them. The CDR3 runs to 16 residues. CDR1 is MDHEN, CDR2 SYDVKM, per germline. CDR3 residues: CASRHTGLQSTDTQYF. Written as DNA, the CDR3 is TGTGCCAGCAGACATACGGGACTTCAAAGCACAGATACGCAGTATTTT.

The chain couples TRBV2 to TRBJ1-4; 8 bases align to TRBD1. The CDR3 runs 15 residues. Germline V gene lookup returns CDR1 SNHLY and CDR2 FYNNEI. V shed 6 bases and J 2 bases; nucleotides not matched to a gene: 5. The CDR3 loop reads CASSPRGRTNEKLFF. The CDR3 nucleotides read TGTGCCAGCAGCCCCAGGGGGCGGACTAATGAAAAACTGTTTTTT. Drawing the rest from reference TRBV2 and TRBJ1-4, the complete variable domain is EPEVTQTPSHQVTQMGQEVILRCVPISNHLYFYWYRQILGQKVEFLVSFYNNEISEKSEIFDDQFSVERPDGSNFTLKIRSTKLEDSAMYFCASSPRGRTNEKLFFGSGTQLSVL.

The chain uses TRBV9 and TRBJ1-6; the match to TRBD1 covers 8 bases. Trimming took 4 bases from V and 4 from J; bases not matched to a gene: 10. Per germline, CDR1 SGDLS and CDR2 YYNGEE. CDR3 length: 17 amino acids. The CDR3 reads CASSSQGAASYNSPLHF. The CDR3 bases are TGTGCCAGCAGCTCCCAGGGGGCAGCTAGTTATAATTCACCCCTCCACTTT.

The CDR3 protein is CASSVGWVQPQHF. DNA of the CDR3: TGTGCCAGCAGCGTAGGGTGGGTCCAGCCCCAGCATTTT. The chain uses TRBV9 and TRBJ1-5; D is unresolved. V gave up 0 bases and J gave up 7 bases, with 8 bases separating them. In germline, CDR1 is SGDLS, CDR2 YYNGEE. The CDR3 sequence is 13 residues long.

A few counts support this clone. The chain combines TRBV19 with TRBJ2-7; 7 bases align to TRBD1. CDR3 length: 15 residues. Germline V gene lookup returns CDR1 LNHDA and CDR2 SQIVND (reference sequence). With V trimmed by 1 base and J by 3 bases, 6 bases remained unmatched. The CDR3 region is CASSIAGQVGYEQYF. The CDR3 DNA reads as TGTGCCAGTAGTATAGCCGGACAGGTGGGCTACGAGCAGTACTTC.

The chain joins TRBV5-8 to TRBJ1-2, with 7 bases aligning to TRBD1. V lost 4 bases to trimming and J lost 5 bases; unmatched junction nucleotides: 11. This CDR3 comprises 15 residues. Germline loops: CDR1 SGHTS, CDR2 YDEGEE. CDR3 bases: TGTGCCAGCAGCGTTCGCCGGGACAGAGTTTATGGCTACACCTTC. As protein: CASSVRRDRVYGYTF.